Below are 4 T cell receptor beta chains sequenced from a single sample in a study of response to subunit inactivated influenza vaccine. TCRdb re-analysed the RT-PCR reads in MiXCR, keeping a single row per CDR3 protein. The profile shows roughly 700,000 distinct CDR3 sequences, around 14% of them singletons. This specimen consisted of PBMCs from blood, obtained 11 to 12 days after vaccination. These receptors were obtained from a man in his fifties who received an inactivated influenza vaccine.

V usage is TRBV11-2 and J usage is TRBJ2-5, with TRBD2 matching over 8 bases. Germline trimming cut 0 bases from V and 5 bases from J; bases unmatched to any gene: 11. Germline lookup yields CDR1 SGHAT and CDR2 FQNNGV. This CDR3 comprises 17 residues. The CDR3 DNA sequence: TGTGCCAGCAGCTTAGAACGGCCGGGACTAGGGCGGGAGACCCAGTACTTC. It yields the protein CASSLERPGLGRETQYF.

The CDR3 sequence is CASSTRLTGSSYNEQFF. CDR3 in DNA: TGTGCCAGCAGTACTCGATTGACAGGGAGCTCCTACAATGAGCAGTTCTTC. V gene TRBV27 combines with J gene TRBJ2-1; TRBD1 agrees at 7 bases. The V segment lost 5 bases and the J segment 0 bases; nucleotides outside the gene matches: 10. CDR3 size: 17 residues. From germline, CDR1 is MNHEY and CDR2 SMNVEV (reference sequence).

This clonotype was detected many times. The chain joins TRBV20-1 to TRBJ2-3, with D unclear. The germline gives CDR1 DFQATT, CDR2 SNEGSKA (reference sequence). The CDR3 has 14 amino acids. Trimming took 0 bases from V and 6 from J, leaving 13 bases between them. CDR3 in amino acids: CSAREALVADTQYF. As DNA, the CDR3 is TGCAGTGCTAGAGAGGCCCTAGTGGCCGATACGCAGTATTTT.

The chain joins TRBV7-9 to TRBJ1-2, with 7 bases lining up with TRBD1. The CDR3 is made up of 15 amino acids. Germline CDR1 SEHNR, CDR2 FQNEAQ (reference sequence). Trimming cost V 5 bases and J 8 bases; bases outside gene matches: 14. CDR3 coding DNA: TGTGCCAGCAGCCCCCTTGAGGGGGCGGCAGCGGGCTACACCTTC. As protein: CASSPLEGAAAGYTF.